One sample yielded the 18 T cell receptor beta chains listed below, sequenced in a study of glioma-infiltrating T cells after dendritic cell vaccination. Clones were sequenced by immunoSEQ multiplex PCR, and TCRdb holds only the in-frame ones, with some missing. The data show about 87,000 clones, around 83% seen once. Noted time point: after dendritic cell vaccination, including at tumor progression/relapse. The sequencing used blood, collected after dendritic cell vaccination. All receptors come from a human donor with glioblastoma.

This chain connects TRBV5-6 to TRBJ2-3; D perhaps matches TRBD2 (5 bases). The CDR3 runs to 12 residues. Trimming took 6 bases from V and 5 from J, leaving 10 bases between them. Germline CDR1 SGHDT, CDR2 YYEEEE. CDR3 loop: CASKGVKDTQYF. The CDR3 DNA sequence: TGTGCCAGCAAGGGAGTCAAAGATACGCAGTATTTT.

The chain links TRBV18 to TRBJ2-3; a weak D match, TRBD2 (6 bases). CDR1 and CDR2 from the germline V gene are KGHSH and LQKENI. Trimming removed 0 bases from V and 2 bases from J, with 12 bases in between. The CDR3 contains 16 residues. CDR3 DNA: TGTGCCAGCTCACCACCTGGGGGGACTTACACAGATACGCAGTATTTT. The encoded protein is CASSPPGGTYTDTQYF.

The chain employs TRBV19 and TRBJ1-5; no reliable D call. Germline values: CDR1 LNHDA, CDR2 SQIVND (reference sequence). V gave up 5 bases and J gave up 7 bases, with 12 bases separating them. This CDR3 region has 13 residues. As DNA, the CDR3 is TGTGCCAGTAGTCGAGAAGGGAGGCAGCCCCAGCATTTT. It specifies CASSREGRQPQHF.

The rearrangement joins TRBV6-5 to TRBJ2-1; D possibly corresponds to TRBD2 (5 bases). Germline V CDR1 and CDR2: MNHEY, SVGAGI. The V end lost 0 bases, the J end lost 8 bases, and 14 bases lay between the germline ends. This CDR3 is 15 amino acids long. CDR3 loop: CASSYSRGKVDEQFF. The CDR3 DNA reads as TGTGCCAGCAGTTACTCTCGGGGTAAAGTGGATGAGCAGTTCTTC.

The chain uses TRBV9 and TRBJ1-3; D unclear. Germline lookup yields CDR1 SGDLS and CDR2 YYNGEE. The CDR3 runs to 17 residues. Trimming took 4 bases from V and 4 from J, leaving 21 bases between them. The CDR3 spells CASSLTDSGRAGNTIYF. In DNA form, the CDR3 reads TGTGCCAGCAGCTTAACGGATAGCGGAAGGGCGGGAAACACCATATATTTT.

The chain has TRBV5-4 and TRBJ1-5, with a weak D call TRBD1 (5 bases). V lost 0 bases, J lost 3 bases, and 7 bases lay in between. The CDR3 sequence is 14 residues long. CDR1 and CDR2 (germline): SGHNT, YYREEE (reference sequence). CDR3: CASSLAGFNQPQHF. In nucleotides, the CDR3 is TGTGCCAGCAGCTTGGCAGGGTTCAATCAGCCCCAGCATTTT.

This clone was counted between two and nine times. This chain links TRBV5-1 with TRBJ2-2, with a tentative D call TRBD1 (5 bases). The CDR3 extends over 14 amino acids. Germline CDR1 reads SGHRS; CDR2 reads YFSETQ. Trimming took 3 bases from V and 5 from J, leaving 11 bases between them. The CDR3 nucleotides are TGCGCCAGCAGCTATAGTTCAGGGACCGGGGAGCTGTTTTTT. Translation: CASSYSSGTGELFF. The entire variable domain, with the rest obtained from reference TRBV5-1 and TRBJ2-2, is as follows: KAGVTQTPRYLIKTRGQQVTLSCSPISGHRSVSWYQQTPGQGLQFLFEYFSETQRNKGNFPGRFSGRQFSNSRSEMNVSTLELGDSALYLCASSYSSGTGELFFGEGSRLTVL.

V usage is TRBV5-1 and J usage is TRBJ1-2; D may be TRBD1 (5 bases). Germline CDR1 is SGHRS and CDR2 is YFSETQ. V was clipped by 4 bases and J by 7 bases, with 11 bases between them. This CDR3 has 12 residues. DNA of the CDR3: TGCGCCAGCAGCCCCGCAGGGTTTGGCTACACCTTC. Translation: CASSPAGFGYTF.

The chain couples TRBV5-1 to TRBJ2-5; TRBD2 aligns across 7 bases. Germline V gene sequence: CDR1 SGHRS, CDR2 YFSETQ. Trimming removed 3 bases from V and 5 bases from J; junction bases left unmatched: 7. The CDR3 totals 14 residues. DNA of the CDR3: TGCGCCAGCAGCTGGGGCGGGGGAGCCGAGACCCAGTACTTC. Translated, it gives CASSWGGGAETQYF.

V gene TRBV27 combines with J gene TRBJ2-7; no firm D call. This CDR3 has 16 amino acids. Germline values: CDR1 MNHEY, CDR2 SMNVEV (reference sequence). Trimming cost V 3 bases and J 1 base, with 16 bases left between them. CDR3 in DNA: TGTGCCAGCAGTTTTGTAAGTACTGATTCTTCCTACGAGCAGTACTTC. As protein: CASSFVSTDSSYEQYF.

DNA for the CDR3: TGCGCCAGCAGCTTGGAGGCTAGCGGGGGCTCTCAAGAGACCCAGTACTTC. As protein: CASSLEASGGSQETQYF. V usage is TRBV5-1 and J usage is TRBJ2-5, with 10 bases matching TRBD2. This CDR3 is built from 17 residues. V shed 0 bases and J 2 bases; nucleotides not matched to a gene: 7. Germline V gives CDR1 SGHRS, CDR2 YFSETQ.

The chain combines TRBV6-6 with TRBJ1-1, with a weak D call TRBD1 (5 bases). V lost 8 bases, J lost 1 base, and 11 bases lay in between. This CDR3 is 13 amino acids long. Germline V gene data show CDR1 as MNHNY and CDR2 as SVGAGI (reference sequence). The CDR3 loop is CASSGHQNTEAFF. The CDR3 bases are TGTGCCAGCTCCGGACACCAGAACACTGAAGCTTTCTTT.

The rearrangement links TRBV7-6 to TRBJ1-3, with D perhaps matching TRBD1 (5 bases). The germline V gene encodes CDR1 SGHVS and CDR2 FNYEAQ. V was trimmed by 1 base and J by 0 bases, leaving 7 bases between them. There are 15 residues in the CDR3. As DNA, the CDR3 is TGTGCCAGCAGCTTAGGGACACTCTCTGGAAACACCATATATTTT. Encoded protein: CASSLGTLSGNTIYF.

The chain carries TRBV6-1 and TRBJ2-5; the match to TRBD2 covers 9 bases. V lost 1 base, J lost 4 bases, and 4 bases stayed unmatched. CDR1 is MNHNS, CDR2 SASEGT, per germline. CDR3 length: 15 amino acids. For the CDR3, the DNA is TGTGCCAGCAGTGAAGGCGGGGGGGCCGTAGAGACCCAGTACTTC. Its translation is CASSEGGGAVETQYF.

This clone is a singleton in its sample. This chain connects TRBV7-2 to TRBJ1-3; D is ambiguous. Germline V lookup: CDR1 SGHTA, CDR2 FQGNSA. Trimming took off 1 base at V and 4 bases at J, with 5 bases between the two ends. This CDR3 contains 13 residues. This CDR3 is CASSLVAGNTIYF. The CDR3 coding sequence is TGTGCCAGCAGCTTAGTAGCCGGAAACACCATATATTTT.

The CDR3 loop reads CASSSLTGEGIYYGYTF. The CDR3 bases are TGTGCCAGCAGTTCCCTGACAGGGGAAGGGATATACTATGGCTACACCTTC. V usage is TRBV27 and J usage is TRBJ1-2, with 8 positions matching TRBD1. The CDR3 runs 17 residues. Germline CDR1 reads MNHEY; CDR2 reads SMNVEV (reference sequence). The trim removed 4 bases at V and 3 bases at J, leaving 13 bases unmatched.

This chain connects TRBV2 to TRBJ1-1; 7 positions agree with TRBD1. The CDR3 is 13 amino acids. After removal of 9 bases from V and 2 bases from J, the junction contained 6 bases not matched to a gene. Germline V gene data show CDR1 as SNHLY and CDR2 as FYNNEI. CDR3 coding DNA: TGTGCCAGTAGACAGGGCCTAAACACTGAAGCTTTCTTT. Amino acid sequence: CASRQGLNTEAFF.

CDR3 loop: CASSLTMDRGLQETQYF. The CDR3 DNA reads as TGTGCCAGCAGCTTAACCATGGACAGGGGGCTCCAAGAGACCCAGTACTTC. The gene calls are TRBV7-3 and TRBJ2-5; 11 nucleotides align to TRBD1. The V gene end was trimmed by 0 bases and the J gene end by 1 base; junction bases not matched to a gene: 4. Germline CDR1 and CDR2: SGHTA and FQGTGA. The CDR3 runs to 17 residues. Together with reference TRBV7-3 and TRBJ2-5, the CDR3 gives the full variable domain: GAGVSQTPSNKVTEKGKYVELRCDPISGHTALYWYRQSLGQGPEFLIYFQGTGAADDSGLPNDRFFAVRPEGSVSTLKIQRTERGDSAVYLCASSLTMDRGLQETQYFGPGTRLLVL.